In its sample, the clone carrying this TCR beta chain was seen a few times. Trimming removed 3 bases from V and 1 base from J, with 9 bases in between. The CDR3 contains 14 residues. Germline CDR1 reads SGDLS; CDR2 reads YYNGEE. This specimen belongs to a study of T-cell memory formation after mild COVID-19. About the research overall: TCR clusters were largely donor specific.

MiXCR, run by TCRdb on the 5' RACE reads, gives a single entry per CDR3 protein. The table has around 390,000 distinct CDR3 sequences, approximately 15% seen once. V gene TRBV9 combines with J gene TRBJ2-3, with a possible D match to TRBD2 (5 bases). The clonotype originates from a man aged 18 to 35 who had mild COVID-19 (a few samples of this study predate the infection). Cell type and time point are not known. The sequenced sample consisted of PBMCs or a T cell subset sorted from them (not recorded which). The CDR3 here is CASSEARGTDTQYF. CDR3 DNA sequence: TGTGCCAGCAGCGAGGCGAGGGGCACAGATACGCAGTATTTT.